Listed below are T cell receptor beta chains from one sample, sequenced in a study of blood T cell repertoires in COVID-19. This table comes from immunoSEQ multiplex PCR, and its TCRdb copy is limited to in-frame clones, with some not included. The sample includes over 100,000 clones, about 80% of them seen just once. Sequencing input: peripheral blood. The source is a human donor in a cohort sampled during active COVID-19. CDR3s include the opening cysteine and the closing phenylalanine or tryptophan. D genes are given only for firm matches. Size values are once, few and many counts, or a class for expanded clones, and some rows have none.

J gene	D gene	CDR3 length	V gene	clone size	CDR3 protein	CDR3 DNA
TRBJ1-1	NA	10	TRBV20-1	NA	CSAGGPSAFF	TGCAGTGCTGGCGGCCCTTCTGCTTTCTTT
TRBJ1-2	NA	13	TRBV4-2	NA	CASSQVAGSGYTF	TGTGCCAGCAGCCAAGTTGCAGGATCGGGCTACACCTTC
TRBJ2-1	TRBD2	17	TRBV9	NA	CASSLSRRGGTFNEQFF	TGTGCCAGCAGCCTCTCCAGGCGGGGGGGAACCTTCAATGAGCAGTTCTTC
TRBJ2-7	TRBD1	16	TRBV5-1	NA	CASSLGGTESSYEQYF	TGCGCCAGCAGCTTGGGTGGGACAGAGAGTTCCTACGAGCAGTACTTC
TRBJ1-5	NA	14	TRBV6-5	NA	CASSPNRGNQPQHF	TGTGCCAGCAGCCCCAACAGGGGCAATCAGCCCCAGCATTTT
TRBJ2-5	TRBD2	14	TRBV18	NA	CASSISGYQETQYF	TGTGCCAGCTCAATTAGCGGGTACCAAGAGACCCAGTACTTC
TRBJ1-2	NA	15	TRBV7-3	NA	CASSPPGTNIDGYTF	TGTGCCAGCAGCCCCCCCGGGACAAATATCGATGGCTACACCTTC
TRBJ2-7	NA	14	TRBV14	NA	CASSQATVIGEQYF	TGTGCCAGCAGCCAAGCGACAGTAATTGGAGAGCAGTACTTC
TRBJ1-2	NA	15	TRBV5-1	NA	CASSLTVTPNYGYTF	TGCGCCAGCAGCCTAACCGTGACACCTAACTATGGCTACACCTTC
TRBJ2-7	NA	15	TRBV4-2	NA	CASSQDQAKTYEQYF	TGTGCCAGCAGCCAAGATCAAGCGAAAACCTACGAGCAGTACTTC
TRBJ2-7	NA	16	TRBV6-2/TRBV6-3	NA	CASSTIGRRVDSEQYF	TGTGCCAGCAGCACGATCGGACGGAGGGTAGATAGCGAGCAGTACTTC
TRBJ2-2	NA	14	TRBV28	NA	CASSSTRVAGELFF	TGTGCCAGCAGTTCGACTAGGGTAGCCGGGGAGCTGTTTTTT
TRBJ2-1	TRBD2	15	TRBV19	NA	CASSTGTSGPQEQFF	TGTGCCAGTAGTACCGGGACTAGCGGTCCCCAAGAGCAGTTCTTC
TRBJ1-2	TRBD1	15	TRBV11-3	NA	CASSSFPDRGRGYTF	TGTGCCAGCAGCTCGTTTCCCGACAGGGGGCGCGGCTACACCTTC
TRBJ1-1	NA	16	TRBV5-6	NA	CASSWGDDMRRTEAFF	TGTGCCAGCAGCTGGGGCGATGATATGAGGCGGACTGAAGCTTTCTTT
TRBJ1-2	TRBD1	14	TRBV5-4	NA	CASSSQGADYGYTF	TGTGCCAGCAGCTCACAGGGGGCGGACTATGGCTACACCTTC
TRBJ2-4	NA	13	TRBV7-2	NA	CASSLAGVAHQYF	TGTGCCAGCAGCTTAGCCGGGGTTGCTCACCAGTACTTC
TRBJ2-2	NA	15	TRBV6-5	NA	CASSYSPHTGGELFF	TGTGCCAGCAGTTACTCGCCACACACAGGGGGGGAGCTGTTTTTT
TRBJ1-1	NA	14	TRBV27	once	CASSLRGGHTEAFF	TGTGCCAGCAGTCTCAGGGGTGGTCACACTGAAGCTTTCTTT
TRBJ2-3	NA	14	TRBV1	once	CTSSLSGPTDTQYF	TGCACCAGCAGCCTTAGCGGGCCCACAGATACGCAGTATTTT
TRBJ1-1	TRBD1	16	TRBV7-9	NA	CASSLDPGQGHTEAFF	TGTGCCAGCAGCTTAGATCCCGGACAGGGGCACACTGAAGCTTTCTTT
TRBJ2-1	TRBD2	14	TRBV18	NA	CASSPGLAKDEQFF	TGTGCCAGCTCACCCGGACTAGCGAAGGATGAGCAGTTCTTC
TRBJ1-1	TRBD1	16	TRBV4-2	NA	CASSLLAGTGPTEAFF	TGTGCCAGCAGCCTTCTAGCCGGGACAGGGCCCACTGAAGCTTTCTTT
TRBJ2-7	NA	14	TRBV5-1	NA	CASSLAPGVAEQYF	TGCGCCAGCAGCTTGGCCCCAGGGGTGGCCGAGCAGTACTTC
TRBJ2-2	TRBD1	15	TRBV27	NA	CASILDRPNTGELFF	TGTGCCAGCATCTTGGACAGGCCGAACACCGGGGAGCTGTTTTTT
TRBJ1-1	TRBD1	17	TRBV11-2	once	CASSYLTGWVVNTEAFF	TGTGCCAGCAGCTACCTGACAGGGTGGGTAGTGAACACTGAAGCTTTCTTT
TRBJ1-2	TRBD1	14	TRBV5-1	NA	CASSLATGVDGYTF	TGCGCCAGCAGCTTGGCGACAGGGGTTGATGGCTACACCTTC
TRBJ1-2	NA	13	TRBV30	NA	CAWSPGGPYGYTF	TGTGCCTGGAGCCCTGGAGGACCCTATGGCTACACCTTC
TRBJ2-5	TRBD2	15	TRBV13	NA	CASSPISGSGETQYF	TGTGCCAGCAGCCCGATTAGCGGGAGCGGAGAGACCCAGTACTTC
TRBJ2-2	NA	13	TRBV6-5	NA	CASTRLNTGELFF	TGTGCCAGCACTAGACTGAACACCGGGGAGCTGTTTTTT
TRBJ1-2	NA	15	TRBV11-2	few	CASSLIYGWNYGYTF	TGTGCCAGCAGCTTAATATATGGCTGGAACTATGGCTACACCTTC
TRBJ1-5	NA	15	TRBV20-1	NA	CSASNRATYNQPQHF	TGCAGTGCTAGTAACAGGGCAACCTACAATCAGCCCCAGCATTTT
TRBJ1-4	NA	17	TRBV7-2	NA	CASRKGGGGKGSEKLFF	TGTGCCAGCAGGAAGGGGGGGGGAGGAAAAGGGAGTGAAAAACTGTTTTTT
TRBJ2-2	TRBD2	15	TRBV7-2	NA	CASSASGVFTGELFF	TGTGCCAGCAGCGCTAGCGGGGTTTTCACCGGGGAGCTGTTTTTT
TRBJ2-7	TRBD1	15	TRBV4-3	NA	CASSQQTGYNNEQYF	TGCGCCAGCAGCCAACAGACAGGGTATAATAACGAGCAGTACTTC
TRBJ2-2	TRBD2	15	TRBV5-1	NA	CASSRSGGNTGELFF	TGCGCCAGCAGCCGAAGCGGGGGGAACACCGGGGAGCTGTTTTTT
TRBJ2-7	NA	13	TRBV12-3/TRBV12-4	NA	CASSYRTDYEQYF	TGTGCCAGCAGTTACAGGACAGATTACGAGCAGTACTTC
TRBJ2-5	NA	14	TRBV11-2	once	CASSLEWWRETQYF	TGTGCCAGCAGCTTAGAGTGGTGGAGAGAGACCCAGTACTTC
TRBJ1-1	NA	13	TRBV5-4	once	CASSSPGNTEAFF	TGTGCCAGCAGCTCTCCGGGGAACACTGAAGCTTTCTTT
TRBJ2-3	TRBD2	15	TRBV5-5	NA	CASSITSGGTDTQYF	TGTGCCAGCAGCATCACTAGCGGAGGCACAGATACGCAGTATTTT
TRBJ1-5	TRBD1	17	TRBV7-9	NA	CASSYGSGGTVNQPQHF	TGTGCCAGCAGCTATGGGTCTGGGGGGACAGTAAATCAGCCCCAGCATTTT
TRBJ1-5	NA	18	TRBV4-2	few	CASSQGSPGRGAGQPQHF	TGTGCCAGCAGCCAAGGGTCCCCCGGGAGGGGGGCGGGACAGCCCCAGCATTTT
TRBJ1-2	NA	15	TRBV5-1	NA	CASSTDASSHYGYTF	TGCGCCAGCAGCACCGATGCGAGTTCCCACTATGGCTACACCTTC
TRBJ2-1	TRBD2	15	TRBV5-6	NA	CASSPRLAGQNEQFF	TGTGCCAGCAGCCCCCGACTAGCGGGGCAGAATGAGCAGTTCTTC
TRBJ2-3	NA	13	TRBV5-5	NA	CASSLDSTDTQYF	TGTGCCAGCAGCTTGGACTCCACAGATACGCAGTATTTT
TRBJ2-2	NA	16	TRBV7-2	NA	CASSPRTRGNTGELFF	TGTGCCAGCAGCCCCCGGACCCGGGGGAACACCGGGGAGCTGTTTTTT
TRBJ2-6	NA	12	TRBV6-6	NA	CASSPGANVLTF	TGTGCCAGCAGCCCAGGGGCCAACGTCCTGACTTTC
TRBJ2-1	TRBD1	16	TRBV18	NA	CASSPPFGQGGNEQFF	TGTGCCAGCTCACCACCTTTTGGACAGGGGGGGAATGAGCAGTTCTTC
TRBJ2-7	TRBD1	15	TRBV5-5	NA	CASSFDRDRIYEQYF	TGTGCCAGCAGCTTCGACAGGGATAGAATTTACGAGCAGTACTTC